These 30 T cell receptor beta chains were sequenced from one sample in a study of T cell repertoires in cytomegalovirus infection. No antigen has been assigned to these receptors. In TCRdb, the reads were re-called with MiXCR into one record per CDR3 protein. The sample carries 450,000 to 600,000 distinct CDR3 sequences, around a third recorded once. Specimen: cultured PBMCs, collected from culture after CMV antigen stimulation. Receptor source: a human donor in good health (CMV status not recorded). Some clones in this sample may be carry-over from other donors' samples.

The gene calls are TRBV6-1 and TRBJ2-7; possible D gene TRBD1, 5 bases. Trimming took off 7 bases at V and 4 bases at J, with 26 bases between the two ends. This CDR3 is built from 17 residues. CDR1 and CDR2 from the germline V gene are MNHNS and SASEGT. CDR3 in amino acids: CASTPAYRSAGKYEQYF. In DNA, the CDR3 is TGTGCCAGCACCCCCGCTTATCGGTCGGCAGGGAAGTACGAGCAGTACTTC.

The chain has TRBV6-2 or TRBV6-3 and TRBJ2-6; D not resolved. This CDR3 has 14 amino acids. Germline CDR1 is MNHEY and CDR2 is SVGEGT. Trimming removed 5 bases from V and 0 bases from J, with 5 bases in between. Here the CDR3 reads CASSDGSGANVLTF. The CDR3 nucleotides read TGTGCCAGCAGTGACGGCTCTGGGGCCAACGTCCTGACTTTC.

CDR3 protein: CASSLAARVPGELFF. In nucleotides, the CDR3 is TGTGCCAGCAGCTTGGCTGCCCGAGTCCCCGGGGAGCTGTTTTTT. The V call is TRBV5-4, the J call TRBJ2-2; D ambiguous. V lost 0 bases to trimming and J lost 6 bases, with 12 bases between them. Germline V gives CDR1 SGHNT, CDR2 YYREEE (reference sequence). The CDR3 is 15 amino acids.

The gene calls are TRBV12-3 or TRBV12-4 and TRBJ1-1, with 8 bases matching TRBD1. V shed 4 bases and J 9 bases; nucleotides not matched to a gene: 4. The CDR3 runs 12 residues. CDR3 loop: CASSWTGRQAFF. CDR3 in DNA: TGTGCCAGCAGTTGGACAGGGAGACAAGCTTTCTTT.

The rearrangement joins TRBV6-2 or TRBV6-3 to TRBJ1-1; 8 positions agree with TRBD1. The junction had 15 bases not matched to a gene; V was cut back by 8 bases and J by 1 base. Germline V gene sequence: CDR1 MNHEY, CDR2 SVGEGT. The CDR3 has 17 amino acids. In nucleotides, the CDR3 is TGTGCCAGCTCATTCCAAATCCTCGACAGGGGGAACACTGAAGCTTTCTTT. As protein: CASSFQILDRGNTEAFF.

The gene calls are TRBV7-2 and TRBJ1-4, with D perhaps TRBD1 (6 bases). The CDR3 sequence is 13 residues long. V was cut by 7 bases and J by 8 bases, with 14 bases left in between. The germline V gene has CDR1 SGHTA and CDR2 FQGNSA. The CDR3 DNA reads as TGTGCCAGCAACGTTAAGGGGGGGGAAAAACTGTTTTTT. It translates to CASNVKGGEKLFF.

The genes are TRBV15 and TRBJ1-1; D perhaps matches TRBD1 (6 bases). CDR1 LNHNV and CDR2 YYDKDF come from the germline V gene (reference sequence). Trimming cost V 1 base and J 0 bases, with 9 bases left between them. The length of the CDR3 is 15 residues. This CDR3 reads CATSRAGGMNTEAFF. The CDR3 nucleotides read TGTGCCACCAGCAGAGCTGGGGGCATGAACACTGAAGCTTTCTTT.

The chain recombines TRBV7-2 with TRBJ2-7; 8 bases fit TRBD2. V shed 5 bases, J shed 0 bases, and the junction held 6 bases outside the gene matches. The germline gives CDR1 SGHTA, CDR2 FQGNSA. The CDR3 has 15 amino acids. The CDR3 nucleotides are TGTGCCAGCAGCCCGACTAGCGTCAGCTCCTACGAGCAGTACTTC. It yields the protein CASSPTSVSSYEQYF.

This CDR3 reads CASSTAQTVGELFF. The CDR3, as DNA: TGCGCCAGCAGCACCGCACAGACCGTCGGGGAGCTGTTTTTT. V is TRBV5-1 and J is TRBJ2-2; D unclear. CDR1 is SGHRS and CDR2 is YFSETQ in the germline V gene. The germline V and J ends were trimmed by 4 bases and 7 bases, with 14 bases remaining between them. The CDR3 sequence is 14 residues long.

This clonotype has a count of ten or more. V gene TRBV9 combines with J gene TRBJ2-1; 11 bases agree with TRBD2. J lost 4 bases, V lost 1 base, and 4 bases had no gene match. Germline V CDR1 and CDR2: SGDLS, YYNGEE. The CDR3 consists of 16 residues. CDR3 DNA sequence: TGTGCCAGCAGCGTAAGGCCTAGCGGGGGGTACAATGAGCAGTTCTTC. Its protein is CASSVRPSGGYNEQFF.

Ten or more counts support this clonotype. The chain links TRBV2 to TRBJ2-6, with D unclear. Trimming took 6 bases from V and 0 from J, leaving 3 bases between them. Germline V gene data show CDR1 as SNHLY and CDR2 as FYNNEI. This CDR3 comprises 13 residues. The CDR3 nucleotides read TGTGCCAGCAGGGACTCTGGGGCCAACGTCCTGACTTTC. It specifies CASRDSGANVLTF. The full variable domain, completed using reference TRBV2 and TRBJ2-6, is EPEVTQTPSHQVTQMGQEVILRCVPISNHLYFYWYRQILGQKVEFLVSFYNNEISEKSEIFDDQFSVERPDGSNFTLKIRSTKLEDSAMYFCASRDSGANVLTFGAGSRLTVL.

The V and J genes are TRBV7-2 and TRBJ2-3; tentatively, D is TRBD1 or TRBD2 (8 bases each). Trimming took 1 base from V and 5 from J, leaving 16 bases between them. This CDR3 has 16 residues. CDR1 and CDR2 from the germline V gene are SGHTA and FQGNSA. CDR3 coding DNA: TGTGCCAGCAGCTTAGGCAGGGGGCTAGCGGGAGATACGCAGTATTTT. This encodes CASSLGRGLAGDTQYF.

The chain couples TRBV28 to TRBJ1-2; 7 nucleotides align to TRBD1. Germline-derived CDR1 and CDR2 are MDHEN and SYDVKM. V was pared by 3 bases and J by 3 bases, with 7 bases of the junction left unmatched. The CDR3 runs 15 residues. In nucleotides, the CDR3 is TGTGCCAGCAGTTTGGAGGCAGGGGGAGACTATGGCTACACCTTC. Its translation: CASSLEAGGDYGYTF.

The chain is built from TRBV14 and TRBJ2-1; 11 positions match TRBD2. V lost 3 bases to trimming and J lost 9 bases; unmatched junction nucleotides: 13. The germline V gene encodes CDR1 SGHDN and CDR2 FVKESK. The CDR3 is made up of 17 amino acids. Written as DNA, the CDR3 is TGTGCCAGCAGCCATATAGCGGGAGGGCTTCCAATTGGTGAGCAGTTCTTC. Translated, it gives CASSHIAGGLPIGEQFF.

This clonotype was found many times. The DNA for the CDR3 is TGTGCCAGCAGCTTAGCGTGGACTAGCGGGAAGTACAATGAGCAGTTCTTC. It is translated as CASSLAWTSGKYNEQFF. The genes are TRBV7-8 and TRBJ2-1, with 12 bases aligning to TRBD2. Looked up from germline, CDR1 is SGHVS and CDR2 is FQNEAQ. The CDR3 is made up of 17 amino acids. With V trimmed by 0 bases and J by 4 bases, 4 bases remained unmatched. The variable domain in full, with the rest retrieved from reference TRBV7-8 and TRBJ2-1, is GAGVSQSPRYKVAKRGQDVALRCDPISGHVSLFWYQQALGQGPEFLTYFQNEAQLDKSGLPSDRFFAERPEGSVSTLKIQRTQQEDSAVYLCASSLAWTSGKYNEQFFGPGTRLTVL.

The J gene is TRBJ2-3, the V gene TRBV27; D gene ambiguous. This CDR3 has 15 residues. The V end lost 4 bases, the J end lost 4 bases, and 15 bases lay between the germline ends. Germline V CDR1 and CDR2: MNHEY, SMNVEV (reference sequence). Here the CDR3 reads CASSSPSWASDTQYF. CDR3 nucleotide sequence: TGTGCCAGCAGTTCCCCGAGTTGGGCTTCAGATACGCAGTATTTT.

This clonotype appeared many times. This rearrangement joins TRBV7-2 to TRBJ1-6; 11 positions match TRBD1. J was trimmed by 7 bases and V by 2 bases; bases with no gene match: 7. Looked up from germline, CDR1 is SGHTA and CDR2 is FQGNSA. The CDR3 has 17 residues. The chain's CDR3 is CASSLRTGGGWNSPLHF. CDR3 nucleotides: TGTGCCAGCAGCTTAAGGACAGGGGGCGGCTGGAATTCACCCCTCCACTTT.

This clonotype was seen only once. This rearrangement joins TRBV28 to TRBJ1-4, with TRBD1 as a possible D gene (5 bases). The V end was cut by 5 bases, the J end by 0 bases, with 13 bases between. In germline, CDR1 is MDHEN, CDR2 SYDVKM. The CDR3 is 16 amino acids. CDR3 loop: CASSRRRGTTNEKLFF. The CDR3 nucleotides are TGTGCCAGCAGTCGACGCCGGGGGACAACTAATGAAAAACTGTTTTTT.

The chain combines TRBV20-1 with TRBJ2-3; 7 nucleotides line up with TRBD2. The CDR3 contains 12 residues. Germline values: CDR1 DFQATT, CDR2 SNEGSKA (reference sequence). Germline trimming cut 7 bases from V and 1 base from J; bases unmatched to any gene: 2. The CDR3 protein is CSVSGGTDTQYF. CDR3 nucleotide sequence: TGCAGTGTAAGCGGGGGCACAGATACGCAGTATTTT.

This clonotype was found a few times. The V call is TRBV7-2, the J call TRBJ2-5, with 11 bases identical to TRBD2. The CDR3 is 15 residues long. V trimming: 5 bases; J trimming: 7 bases; junction bases outside the gene matches: 9. The germline V gene has CDR1 SGHTA and CDR2 FQGNSA. CDR3 region: CASSPGTSGPRTQYF. CDR3 bases: TGTGCCAGCAGCCCTGGGACTAGCGGTCCGCGGACCCAGTACTTC.

A word on this clonotype: This clone may be a read error of a much larger clone one base away. This chain connects TRBV27 to TRBJ2-3, with 9 bases fitting TRBD1. With 4 bases clipped from V and 4 bases from J, the junction kept 6 bases outside the gene matches. The CDR3 is made up of 15 amino acids. Germline-derived CDR1 and CDR2 are MNHEY and SMNVEV (reference sequence). The CDR3 sequence: CASSSGTGSADTQYF. In DNA, the CDR3 is TGTGCCAGCAGTTCCGGGACAGGGAGCGCAGATACGCAGTATTTT.

V gene TRBV28 combines with J gene TRBJ1-6; 9 positions agree with TRBD1. Germline assignment: CDR1 MDHEN and CDR2 SYDVKM. Losses at the gene ends were 7 bases for V and 11 bases for J; bases not matched to a gene: 3. The CDR3 has 12 amino acids. DNA of the CDR3: TGTGCCAGCAAAACAGGGGGCACACCCCTCCACTTT. Encoded protein: CASKTGGTPLHF. The full variable domain, its missing parts supplied by reference TRBV28 and TRBJ1-6, is DVKVTQSSRYLVKRTGEKVFLECVQDMDHENMFWYRQDPGLGLRLIYFSYDVKMKEKGDIPEGYSVSREKKERFSLILESASTNQTSMYLCASKTGGTPLHFGNGTRLTVT.

A few counts support this clonotype. The chain recombines TRBV6-6 with TRBJ1-5, with D unresolved. The germline V gene has CDR1 MNHNY and CDR2 SVGAGI (reference sequence). The CDR3 runs to 14 residues. V lost 0 bases and J lost 5, with 8 bases in between. CDR3 protein: CASSYSPGHQPQHF. The CDR3 coding sequence is TGTGCCAGCAGTTACTCCCCAGGCCATCAGCCCCAGCATTTT.

The count of this clonotype is one. This chain connects TRBV7-2 to TRBJ2-3, with D possibly being TRBD2 (6 bases). V dropped 2 bases and J dropped 2 bases, with 20 bases sitting between them. Germline lookup yields CDR1 SGHTA and CDR2 FQGNSA. This CDR3 comprises 18 residues. For the CDR3, the DNA is TGTGCCAGCAGCTTAAGGCCGGTGTCGGGGGTCATCACAGATACGCAGTATTTT. It translates to CASSLRPVSGVITDTQYF.

Only a few counts were recorded for this clonotype. The chain carries TRBV14 and TRBJ2-5; the match to TRBD1 covers 7 bases. CDR1 and CDR2 from the germline V gene are SGHDN and FVKESK. The CDR3 runs 16 residues. V lost 4 bases to trimming and J lost 4 bases; unmatched junction nucleotides: 12. CDR3: CASSPAIMTGRETQYF. The CDR3 region has the DNA TGTGCCAGCAGCCCCGCAATTATGACAGGGAGAGAGACCCAGTACTTC.

This clonotype was seen ten or more times. This chain connects TRBV6-5 to TRBJ2-1; 8 nucleotides agree with TRBD2. Losses at the gene ends were 4 bases for V and 4 bases for J; bases not matched to a gene: 6. The CDR3 is made up of 15 amino acids. Germline CDR1 is MNHEY and CDR2 is SVGAGI. The CDR3 nucleotides are TGTGCCAGCAGTTCCGCGGGACTAGGTTACAATGAGCAGTTCTTC. It yields the protein CASSSAGLGYNEQFF.

This clonotype was seen a handful of times. The gene calls are TRBV6-2 or TRBV6-3 and TRBJ2-7, with D possibly being TRBD1 (6 bases). Deletions cut 2 bases from V and 1 base from J, with 12 bases between. Germline V gene lookup returns CDR1 MNHEY and CDR2 SVGEGT. The CDR3 has 15 amino acids. CDR3 nucleotide sequence: TGTGCCAGCAGTTACAGCAGGACAGTATCCTACGAGCAGTACGTC. Its translation: CASSYSRTVSYEQYV.

This chain connects TRBV12-5 to TRBJ2-5; a weak D match, TRBD1 (6 bases). The CDR3 contains 16 residues. V was cut by 0 bases and J by 1 base, with 12 bases left in between. Germline assignment: CDR1 LGHNT and CDR2 FRNRAP. The CDR3, as DNA: TGTGCTAGTGGTTTGGTAGAGGGACATATCCAAGAGACCCAGTACTTC. Protein product: CASGLVEGHIQETQYF. Together with reference TRBV12-5 and TRBJ2-5, the CDR3 gives the full variable domain: DARVTQTPRHKVTEMGQEVTMRCQPILGHNTVFWYRQTMMQGLELLAYFRNRAPLDDSGMPKDRFSAEMPDATLATLKIQPSEPRDSAVYFCASGLVEGHIQETQYFGPGTRLLVL.

The chain is built from TRBV7-3 and TRBJ2-5, with TRBD2 matching over 10 bases. V trimming: 7 bases; J trimming: 1 base; junction bases outside the gene matches: 12. CDR3 length: 17 amino acids. Germline V gives CDR1 SGHTA, CDR2 FQGTGA. The DNA for the CDR3 is TGTGCCAGCACGAGGACTAGCGGTTTTTCTTCCCAAGAGACCCAGTACTTC. Amino acids: CASTRTSGFSSQETQYF.

This clonotype was counted only a few times. This rearrangement joins TRBV7-2 to TRBJ2-3, with a tentative D call TRBD1 (5 bases). With 6 bases removed from V and 0 bases from J, the gap between germline ends came to 10 bases. This CDR3 contains 14 residues. Germline assignment: CDR1 SGHTA and CDR2 FQGNSA. The CDR3 protein is CASRNDRSTDTQYF. The CDR3 DNA sequence: TGTGCCAGCAGAAACGACAGAAGCACAGATACGCAGTATTTT.